These 29 T cell receptor beta chains originate from one sample sequenced in a study of shared clonotypes between healthy human individuals (dated by TCRdb to 2020 to 2022). Library method: the immunoSEQ multiplex PCR assay. The immuneACCESS repertoire file appears here via TCRdb, limited to in-frame rearrangements. These files lack a portion of the clones; in checked studies, under half of the deficit traces to unresolved V genes, and the cause of the others is not known. Recorded for this sample are under 2,500,000 clones; around 95% of them occurred a single time. 0.1% to 0.15% of the sample belongs to the ten largest clones. Sequenced sample: naive CD4+ T cells sorted from blood. Explained via the paper, the cell subset or site label denotes: CD45RA+ positively selected. The source of these receptors is a young man in good health.

The table lists this clone with a few counts. The V call is TRBV2, the J call TRBJ1-6; TRBD1 might be the D (6 bases). Germline-derived CDR1 and CDR2 are SNHLY and FYNNEI. Trimming left V 3 bases short and J 7 bases short, with 10 bases between. The CDR3 length is 14 residues. Written as DNA, the CDR3 is TGTGCCAGCAGTGACCAGGGGTGGAATTCACCCCTCCACTTT. Its translation: CASSDQGWNSPLHF.

The V and J genes are TRBV23-1 and TRBJ2-7; TRBD1 or TRBD2 may be the D gene (5 bases each). TRBV23-1 falls under the ORF class, with uncertain function. CDR3 length: 13 amino acids. Trimming left V 7 bases short and J 6 bases short, with 16 bases between. This CDR3 is CASTPWGFPEQYF. The CDR3 coding sequence is TGCGCCAGCACCCCCTGGGGGTTTCCCGAGCAGTACTTC.

CDR3 protein: CASSPGRWREQYF. In DNA form, the CDR3 reads TGTGCCAGCAGCCCTGGACGGTGGAGGGAGCAGTACTTC. The chain joins TRBV5-6 to TRBJ2-7; D is possibly TRBD2 (5 bases). Germline CDR1 and CDR2: SGHDT and YYEEEE. The CDR3 length is 13 residues. V was clipped by 4 bases and J by 7 bases, with 15 bases between them.

This clone was recorded once. This sequence joins TRBV11-2 and TRBJ2-4; weak D call: TRBD2 (7 bases). Germline V gene data show CDR1 as SGHAT and CDR2 as FQNNGV. This CDR3 has 19 amino acids. V was shortened by 1 base and J by 0 bases, with 19 bases between the two germline ends. DNA for the CDR3: TGTGCCAGCAGCTTAGGAGGTCGGGGGGACAACTTAGCCAAAAACATTCAGTACTTC. It translates to CASSLGGRGDNLAKNIQYF. Supplemented by reference TRBV11-2 and TRBJ2-4, the full variable domain reads EAGVAQSPRYKIIEKRQSVAFWCNPISGHATLYWYQQILGQGPKLLIQFQNNGVVDDSQLPKDRFSAERLKGVDSTLKIQPAKLEDSAVYLCASSLGGRGDNLAKNIQYFGAGTRLSVL.

The genes are TRBV25-1 and TRBJ2-7, with D unclear. The CDR3 totals 16 residues. Deletions cut 1 base from V and 4 bases from J, with 17 bases between. The germline V gene encodes CDR1 MGHDK and CDR2 SYGVNS. CDR3 sequence: CASSESRGAQIYEQYF. The CDR3 bases are TGTGCCAGCAGTGAATCAAGAGGAGCCCAGATATACGAGCAGTACTTC.

The chain combines TRBV11-2 with TRBJ2-5; 8 bases map to TRBD2. This CDR3 has 16 residues. Per germline, CDR1 SGHAT and CDR2 FQNNGV. The junction had 6 bases not matched to a gene; V was cut back by 1 base and J by 2 bases. DNA of the CDR3: TGTGCCAGCAGCTTAGGTATAGCGGGGTTACAAGAGACCCAGTACTTC. This sequence encodes CASSLGIAGLQETQYF.

The V call is TRBV30, the J call TRBJ2-1, with D maybe TRBD1 (5 bases). Trimming removed 5 bases from V and 8 bases from J, with 13 bases in between. Germline V gene data show CDR1 as GTSNPN and CDR2 as SVGIG (reference sequence). This CDR3 contains 12 residues. The CDR3 region has the DNA TGTGCCTGGCGACAGAAGGGCCATGAGCAGTTCTTC. Translated: CAWRQKGHEQFF.

This chain links TRBV10-3 with TRBJ1-3, with 8 bases lining up with TRBD1. Germline CDR1 and CDR2: ENHRY and SYGVKD. The CDR3 is made up of 13 amino acids. J gave up 0 bases and V 10 bases, and 2 bases lay outside the gene matches. CDR3 loop: CATTGDSGNTIYF. The CDR3 DNA reads TGTGCCACGACAGGGGACTCTGGAAACACCATATATTTT.

The chain has TRBV7-9 and TRBJ1-1, with a weak D call TRBD1 (6 bases). V lost 4 bases to trimming and J lost 4 bases, with 16 bases between them. In germline, CDR1 is SEHNR, CDR2 FQNEAQ (reference sequence). The CDR3 length is 15 residues. The CDR3 region has the DNA TGTGCCAGCAGCTCCCAGGGGTACGAGGGCACTGAAGCTTTCTTT. This translates into CASSSQGYEGTEAFF.

The J gene is TRBJ1-2, the V gene TRBV18; D unresolved. Trimming left V 3 bases short and J 5 bases short, with 10 bases between. CDR1 and CDR2 (germline): KGHSH, LQKENI. The CDR3 is 13 amino acids. Written as DNA, the CDR3 is TGTGCCAGCTCACCGATGAACGAATATGGCTACACCTTC. It translates to CASSPMNEYGYTF.

The chain uses TRBV10-3 and TRBJ2-3, with 13 bases lining up with TRBD2. Trimming took 8 bases from V and 0 from J; bases not matched to a gene: 11. CDR1 and CDR2 (germline): ENHRY, SYGVKD. CDR3 length equals 18 residues. The CDR3 DNA sequence: TGTGCCATCGGGGGACTAGCGGGGCTACCCCCTAGCACAGATACGCAGTATTTT. This sequence encodes CAIGGLAGLPPSTDTQYF.

V gene TRBV6-6 combines with J gene TRBJ2-3; D not resolved. The CDR3 spans 13 residues. The V gene lost 8 bases and the J gene lost 3 bases, with 12 bases spanning the gap. Germline assignment: CDR1 MNHNY and CDR2 SVGAGI (reference sequence). CDR3 sequence reads: CASEGYGTDTQYF. For the CDR3, the DNA is TGTGCCAGCGAAGGTTACGGGACAGATACGCAGTATTTT.

The gene calls are TRBV29-1 and TRBJ1-6, with 7 positions matching TRBD1. This CDR3 comprises 13 residues. Germline V CDR1 and CDR2: SQVTM, ANQGSEA. With 7 bases clipped from V and 10 bases from J, the junction kept 10 bases outside the gene matches. CDR3 DNA sequence: TGCAGCGCCCGACAGGGAATAGGGTCACCCCTCCACTTT. Translation gives CSARQGIGSPLHF. The full variable domain, with the rest looked up from reference TRBV29-1 and TRBJ1-6, is SAVISQKPSRDICQRGTSLTIQCQVDSQVTMMFWYRQQPGQSLTLIATANQGSEATYESGFVIDKFPISRPNLTFSTLTVSNMSPEDSSIYLCSARQGIGSPLHFGNGTRLTVT.

The chain carries TRBV20-1 and TRBJ2-7; possible D gene TRBD1, 7 bases. CDR1 is DFQATT, CDR2 SNEGSKA, per germline (reference sequence). CDR3 length: 11 amino acids. The CDR3 nucleotides read TGCGGGGGGACAGACAGCTACGAGCAGTACTTC. Protein product: CGGTDSYEQYF.

The chain joins TRBV4-1 to TRBJ1-3; D not certain. V lost 3 bases and J 1 base, leaving 7 bases between the germline ends. Germline V gene data show CDR1 as MGHRA and CDR2 as YSYEKL. The CDR3 has 14 residues. This CDR3 is CASSQEGSGNTIYF. The CDR3 DNA follows: TGCGCCAGCAGCCAGGAGGGATCTGGAAACACCATATATTTT.

This sequence joins TRBV13 and TRBJ1-5; a weak D match, TRBD1 (5 bases). Trimming stripped 3 bases from V and 2 bases from J, with 11 bases between. The germline V gene encodes CDR1 PRHDT and CDR2 FYEKMQ (reference sequence). The CDR3 spans 15 residues. CDR3 region: CASSLGREGNQPQHF. The DNA for the CDR3 is TGTGCCAGCAGCTTGGGCAGGGAAGGCAATCAGCCCCAGCATTTT.

As regards this clone: Distinct nucleotide sequences in the sample also encode this CDR3. The genes are TRBV7-2 and TRBJ1-4; D call uncertain. The CDR3 length is 13 residues. With 1 base removed from V and 8 bases from J, the gap between germline ends came to 8 bases. Germline CDR1 reads SGHTA; CDR2 reads FQGNSA. The CDR3 loop reads CASSLGGREKLFF. CDR3 nucleotide sequence: TGTGCCAGCAGCTTAGGGGGTAGGGAAAAACTGTTTTTT.

This chain connects TRBV29-1 to TRBJ1-2; TRBD1 aligns across 8 bases. With V trimmed by 6 bases and J by 2 bases, 5 bases remained unmatched. Germline-derived CDR1 and CDR2 are SQVTM and ANQGSEA. This CDR3 comprises 13 residues. The CDR3 region has the DNA TGCAGCGTCGCAGGGGGCGCGAACTATGGCTACACCTTC. This encodes CSVAGGANYGYTF. The entire variable domain, with the rest obtained from reference TRBV29-1 and TRBJ1-2, is as follows: SAVISQKPSRDICQRGTSLTIQCQVDSQVTMMFWYRQQPGQSLTLIATANQGSEATYESGFVIDKFPISRPNLTFSTLTVSNMSPEDSSIYLCSVAGGANYGYTFGSGTRLTVV.

This chain links TRBV4-1 with TRBJ2-3, with 10 nucleotides matching TRBD1. This CDR3 has 16 residues. Germline V gives CDR1 MGHRA, CDR2 YSYEKL. J gave up 4 bases and V 3 bases, and 7 bases lay outside the gene matches. The CDR3 sequence is CASSHRQGATADTQYF. DNA of the CDR3: TGCGCCAGCAGCCACCGACAGGGGGCGACAGCAGATACGCAGTATTTT.

This chain links TRBV7-9 with TRBJ2-3, with D possibly being TRBD1 or TRBD2 (6 bases each). Germline CDR1 and CDR2: SEHNR and FQNEAQ (reference sequence). The length of the CDR3 is 14 residues. The V end lost 4 bases, the J end lost 6 bases, and 14 bases lay between the germline ends. In nucleotides, the CDR3 is TGTGCCAGCAGCTCCGGTGGGGGGCTGGATACGCAGTATTTT. It translates to CASSSGGGLDTQYF.

The V gene is TRBV5-1, the J gene TRBJ1-1; no clear D. The V gene's germline CDR1 is SGHRS and CDR2 YFSETQ. This CDR3 spans 13 amino acids. V was shortened by 6 bases and J by 1 base, with 10 bases between the two germline ends. The CDR3 sequence is CASTEEANTEAFF. The CDR3 DNA follows: TGCGCCAGCACAGAGGAGGCGAACACTGAAGCTTTCTTT.

The rearrangement uses TRBV4-2 and TRBJ2-1; D is perhaps TRBD2 (6 bases). V was pared by 1 base and J by 1 base, with 20 bases between. Per germline, CDR1 LGHNA and CDR2 YNFKEQ. The CDR3 length is 19 residues. Here the CDR3 reads CASSQASLGGMGSYNEQFF. In nucleotides, the CDR3 is TGTGCCAGCAGCCAAGCTTCTCTCGGCGGGATGGGATCCTACAATGAGCAGTTCTTC.

The rearrangement uses TRBV15 and TRBJ2-2; a weak D match, TRBD2 (6 bases). Trimming pared 2 bases from V and 4 bases from J, leaving 11 bases between. The CDR3 totals 15 residues. From germline, CDR1 is LNHNV and CDR2 YYDKDF (reference sequence). The CDR3 sequence: CATSRTGVVTGELFF. CDR3 sequence (DNA): TGTGCCACCAGCAGAACGGGGGTGGTCACCGGGGAGCTGTTTTTT.

This chain uses TRBV30 with TRBJ2-7, with D unresolved. Trimming pared 3 bases from V and 2 bases from J, leaving 8 bases between. This CDR3 is 12 amino acids long. CDR1 and CDR2 from the germline V gene are GTSNPN and SVGIG (reference sequence). The CDR3, as DNA: TGTGCCTGGAGCCGAGAGGCCTACGAGCAGTACTTC. Translation gives CAWSREAYEQYF.

V usage is TRBV7-3 and J usage is TRBJ2-1; a weak D match, TRBD1 (6 bases). CDR3 length: 15 residues. V shed 2 bases and J shed 6 bases, with 14 bases lying between them. CDR1 and CDR2 (germline): SGHTA, FQGTGA. This chain's CDR3 is CASSLGAGQRNEQFF. Here the CDR3 DNA reads TGTGCCAGCAGCTTAGGGGCAGGACAGCGCAATGAGCAGTTCTTC.

The CDR3 DNA follows: TGTGCCTATAGGGGCCGGCCATACTCTGGGGCCAACGTCCTGACTTTC. It yields the protein CAYRGRPYSGANVLTF. This chain uses TRBV30 with TRBJ2-6, with D possibly matching TRBD1 (5 bases). Germline loops: CDR1 GTSNPN, CDR2 SVGIG (reference sequence). CDR3 length equals 16 residues. Trimming removed 7 bases at V and 0 bases at J, with 16 bases between.

V gene TRBV7-9 combines with J gene TRBJ2-2, with D possibly being TRBD2 (6 bases). V lost 5 bases and J 3 bases, leaving 13 bases between the germline ends. CDR1 and CDR2 (germline): SEHNR, FQNEAQ (reference sequence). This CDR3 region has 15 residues. CDR3 protein: CASSTGGLDTGELFF. The CDR3 nucleotides are TGTGCCAGCAGCACCGGGGGATTGGACACCGGGGAGCTGTTTTTT.

The gene calls are TRBV7-2 and TRBJ2-2; the D is unclear. This CDR3 spans 13 amino acids. Germline V lookup: CDR1 SGHTA, CDR2 FQGNSA. Deletions cut 6 bases from V and 6 bases from J, with 11 bases between. The CDR3 DNA is TGTGCCAGCAGTCTAACCCTGGCCGGGGAGCTGTTTTTT. Residues: CASSLTLAGELFF.

CDR3 bases: TGTGCCAGCAGCCGATATGGGACCGGAGTTAACTATGGCTACACCTTC. Translating it yields CASSRYGTGVNYGYTF. This chain joins TRBV7-2 and TRBJ1-2; D possibly corresponds to TRBD1 (5 bases). Germline V gene lookup returns CDR1 SGHTA and CDR2 FQGNSA. This CDR3 region has 16 residues. V shed 5 bases and J shed 1 base, with 17 bases lying between them.